This TCR beta chain was captured by sequencing in a study of blood T cell repertoires in COVID-19. Study summary: COVID-19 samples from acute and convalescent phases originated in the United States, Italy and Spain. PBMCs, B-cell-depleted T cells, or T cells were the source of the cDNA or gDNA that made up the material.

In the original analysis: Reference gene primer amplification in the assay estimated nucleated cell counts. Sequencing was performed with immunoSEQ multiplex PCR; in TCRdb, only in-frame clones are kept and a portion is missing. The V and J calls and clone size are taken from that table; D and trimming were inferred from the DNA. The top ten hold around 4% of the sample, which has 70,000 to 95,000 clones, around 90% seen once. V lost 3 bases to trimming and J lost 6 bases; unmatched junction nucleotides: 13. The germline V gene has CDR1 MNHEY and CDR2 SMNVEV (reference sequence). CDR3 size: 17 residues.

The sample was peripheral blood. The receptor's source is a woman between 50 and 59 years old in a cohort sampled during active COVID-19. The chain joins TRBV27 to TRBJ2-3; 9 positions agree with TRBD1. The CDR3 DNA reads as TGTGCCAGCAGTTTGCTGGGCGACAGGGGGTTCGGGGATACGCAGTATTTT. Amino acid sequence: CASSLLGDRGFGDTQYF.